This T cell receptor (beta chain) was profiled in a study of tumor-infiltrating lymphocytes in primary liver carcinoma. Study-wide background: Those enrolled were patients of both sexes, who were aged 30 to 69 years. Tissue type made little difference to sample yields of roughly 3.65 to 7.5 million productive TCRbeta reads. General observations from the study: Tumor region pairs outstripped tumor-adjacent and tumor-blood pairs in overlap.

Judged by abundance, this clonotype is medium-sized (0.01 to 0.1%). Its antigen is still unknown. Bulk tissue was left unsorted, and RNA and DNA were co-extracted from about 20-30 mg of it. The patients had histopathologically diagnosed primary liver carcinoma, and their disease was treated by surgical resection. Germline assignment: CDR1 MNHEY and CDR2 SVGAGI. The CDR3 covers 13 residues. V shed 2 bases and J shed 7 bases, with 9 bases lying between them. From around 500 ng of total RNA, TCR beta-specific cDNA was reverse-transcribed using a constant-region primer. Slightly modified ARM-PCR with three nested multiplex PCR rounds yielded TCR beta libraries. The first two PCR rounds used TRBV1-TRBV30 primers with a Cbeta primer, roughly 10 cycles each. MiXCR, applied by TCRdb to the multiplex PCR reads, yields one record per CDR3 protein. The sample carries 50,000 or so distinct CDR3 sequences, around 77% recorded once.

The receptor was derived from a man aged 35 to 55 with primary liver carcinoma and hepatitis B virus infection. The chain joins TRBV6-5 to TRBJ2-1; D call uncertain. Sequencing was carried out using liver tumor tissue from sampling region 5. Subset reported: tumor region T5, tumor centre. The CDR3 DNA follows: TGTGCCAGCAGTTACGCCGTATTAAATGAGCAGTTCTTC. It translates to CASSYAVLNEQFF.